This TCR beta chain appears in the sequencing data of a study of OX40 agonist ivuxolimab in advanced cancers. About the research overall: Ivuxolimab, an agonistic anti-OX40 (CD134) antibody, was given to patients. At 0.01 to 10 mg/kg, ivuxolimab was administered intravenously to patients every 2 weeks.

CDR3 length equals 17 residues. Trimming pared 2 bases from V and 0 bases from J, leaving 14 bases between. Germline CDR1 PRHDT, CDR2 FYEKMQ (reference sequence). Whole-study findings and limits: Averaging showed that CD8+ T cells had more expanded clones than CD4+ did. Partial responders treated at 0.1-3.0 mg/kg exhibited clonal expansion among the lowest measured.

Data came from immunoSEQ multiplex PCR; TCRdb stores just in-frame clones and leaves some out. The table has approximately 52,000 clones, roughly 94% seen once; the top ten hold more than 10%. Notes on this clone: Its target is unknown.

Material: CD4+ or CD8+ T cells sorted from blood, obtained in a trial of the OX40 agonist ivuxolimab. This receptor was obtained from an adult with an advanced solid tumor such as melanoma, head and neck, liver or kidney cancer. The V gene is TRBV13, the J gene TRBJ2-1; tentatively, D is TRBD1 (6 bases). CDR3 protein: CASSLRYGQSSYNEQFF. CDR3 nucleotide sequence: TGTGCCAGCAGCTTACGGTACGGACAGAGCTCCTACAATGAGCAGTTCTTC.